This passage covers 12 T cell receptor beta chains from one sample sequenced in a study of T cells in women clearing cervical HPV infection. Method: immunoSEQ multiplex PCR; TCRdb's copy keeps in-frame clones and lacks some. This sample's clone table lists under 50,000 clones. Sample: blood buffy coat. The source is a woman between 18 and 70 years old with a cervical HPV16 infection that either progressed to CIN3+ or cleared (not recorded which).

On this clone itself: The CDR3 is cut off 3 residues early in the read; its end comes from the germline J gene. The rearrangement links TRBV4-1 to TRBJ2-3; D uncertain. From germline, CDR1 is MGHRA and CDR2 YSYEKL. The ends were cut back, 2 bases at V and 3 bases at J, with 3 bases in the middle. CDR3 length: 12 amino acids. The part of the CDR3 DNA that was read is TGCGCCAGCAGCCAATCTACAGATACG. Protein sequence: CASSQSTDT. The whole CDR3 sequence reads CASSQSTDTQYF.

As to this clone: The read ends 3 residues early relative to the CDR3; the germline J gene fills the gap. V gene TRBV11-2 combines with J gene TRBJ2-1; D remains unclear. V was pared by 4 bases and J by 5 bases, with 9 bases between. Germline assignment: CDR1 SGHAT and CDR2 FQNNGV. This CDR3 comprises 13 residues. The CDR3 loop is CASSSAANNEQFF. CDR3 DNA, as far as it was read: TGTGCCAGCAGCTCTGCGGCCAACAATGAG.

To note about this clone: The CDR3 is cut off 3 residues early in the read; its end comes from the germline J gene. The chain has TRBV28 and TRBJ2-5; possibly TRBD2 for D (6 bases). The CDR3 covers 15 residues. V lost 5 bases to trimming and J lost 3 bases, with 16 bases between them. Germline lookup yields CDR1 MDHEN and CDR2 SYDVKM. The CDR3 protein is CASSQVAEAKETQYF. The DNA read from the CDR3 is TGTGCCAGCAGTCAAGTAGCGGAGGCCAAAGAGACC. Looking up the rest from reference TRBV28 and TRBJ2-5 gives the full variable domain: DVKVTQSSRYLVKRTGEKVFLECVQDMDHENMFWYRQDPGLGLRLIYFSYDVKMKEKGDIPEGYSVSREKKERFSLILESASTNQTSMYLCASSQVAEAKETQYFGPGTRLLVL.

Comment on this clone: The read falls 3 residues short of the CDR3 end, and the missing part is taken from the germline J gene. The gene calls are TRBV27 and TRBJ2-7; 12 bases align to TRBD1. Losses at the gene ends were 7 bases for V and 1 base for J; bases not matched to a gene: 5. The CDR3 is 15 amino acids. Germline CDR1 is MNHEY and CDR2 is SMNVEV (reference sequence). The DNA read from the CDR3 is TGTGCCAGCAAACCGGGACAGGGGGCTTCCTACGAG. Amino acid sequence: CASKPGQGASYE. The entire CDR3 protein is CASKPGQGASYEQYF.

A remark on this clone: Read data end 3 residues before the CDR3 end; the end is taken from the germline J gene. The J gene is TRBJ2-5, the V gene TRBV4-2, with unresolved D. The CDR3 loop spans 20 amino acids. Trimming stripped 2 bases from V and 1 base from J, with 26 bases between. CDR1 and CDR2 (germline): LGHNA, YNFKEQ. The sequenced part of the CDR3 DNA is TGTGCCAGCAGCCAATCCCCCCGAATCGTGCCGACTGAGTTCCAAGAGACC. Protein: CASSQSPRIVPTEFQET. The CDR3 reads in full as CASSQSPRIVPTEFQETQYF.

Details on this clone: The CDR3 extends 3 residues past the end of the read, so its final part is completed from the germline J gene. The V call is TRBV18, the J call TRBJ1-2, with D hard to call. The CDR3 runs 18 residues. Germline V gene sequence: CDR1 KGHSH, CDR2 LQKENI. The CDR3 loop reads CASSPRRLAGSGYNDYTF. The sequenced CDR3 bases are TGTGCCAGCTCACCACGGAGACTAGCGGGATCAGGATACAATGAC.

With respect to this clone: The sequenced fragment ends 3 residues before the CDR3 boundary, so the rest is inferred from the germline J gene. The chain couples TRBV19 to TRBJ2-3; possible D gene TRBD1, 6 bases. The V gene's germline CDR1 is LNHDA and CDR2 SQIVND (reference sequence). The CDR3 consists of 13 residues. The part of the CDR3 DNA that was read is TGTGCCAGTAGGGACAGTAGCAATCAGCCG. Translating gives CASRDSSNQP. The complete CDR3 sequence is CASRDSSNQPQYF. The whole variable domain, filled in from reference TRBV19 and TRBJ2-3, reads DGGITQSPKYLFRKEGQNVTLSCEQNLNHDAMYWYRQDPGQGLRLIYYSQIVNDFQKGDIAEGYSVSREKKESFPLTVTSAQKNPTAFYLCASRDSSNQPQYFGPGTRLTVL.

As for this clone: The CDR3 end falls 3 residues outside the read, so it is completed with the germline J gene. The chain links TRBV3-1 (or the pseudogene TRBV3-2) to TRBJ1-2, with D maybe TRBD1 (5 bases). The CDR3 loop spans 14 amino acids. The V end was cut by 4 bases, the J end by 1 base, with 10 bases between. The V gene's germline CDR1 is LGHDT and CDR2 YNNKEL (reference sequence). The covered CDR3 bases are TGTGCCAGCAGCCCCGGGGGGGATAACTATGGC. Translating gives CASSPGGDNYG. The whole CDR3 sequence reads CASSPGGDNYGYTF.

On this clone: The read halts 3 residues ahead of the CDR3 end, with the missing end drawn from the germline J gene. The chain has TRBV7-2 and TRBJ2-2; TRBD2 agrees at 11 bases. This CDR3 is built from 15 residues. Germline CDR1 SGHTA, CDR2 FQGNSA. The V segment lost 6 bases and the J segment 6 bases; nucleotides outside the gene matches: 6. The CDR3: CASRYTSGSSGELFF. The sequenced part of the CDR3 DNA is TGTGCCAGCAGGTACACTAGCGGGAGTTCCGGGGAG.

About this clone: The observed sequence ends 3 residues before the CDR3 terminus, with the missing tail filled in from the germline J gene. The chain links TRBV2 to TRBJ2-5; D is unresolved. V was shortened by 6 bases and J by 2 bases, with 4 bases between the two germline ends. CDR3 length equals 11 residues. CDR1 is SNHLY and CDR2 is FYNNEI in the germline V gene. The sequenced part of the CDR3 DNA is TGTGCCAGCAGCCAACAAGAGACC. Translating it yields CASSQQET. The whole CDR3 is CASSQQETQYF.

In regard to this clone: From the germline J gene comes the end of the CDR3, since the read stops 3 residues before it. The V call is TRBV5-1, the J call TRBJ1-4; 7 positions agree with TRBD1. The trim removed 5 bases at V and 6 bases at J, leaving 1 base unmatched. This CDR3 spans 12 amino acids. CDR1 SGHRS and CDR2 YFSETQ come from the germline V gene. The covered CDR3 bases are TGCGCCAGCAGTGGACAGGATGAAAAA. Its protein product is CASSGQDEK. The complete CDR3 protein is CASSGQDEKLFF. The full variable domain, completed using reference TRBV5-1 and TRBJ1-4, is KAGVTQTPRYLIKTRGQQVTLSCSPISGHRSVSWYQQTPGQGLQFLFEYFSETQRNKGNFPGRFSGRQFSNSRSEMNVSTLELGDSALYLCASSGQDEKLFFGSGTQLSVL.

Remarks on this clone: Coverage ceases 3 residues before the CDR3 finishes, and the germline J gene fills in the end. The genes are TRBV7-6 and TRBJ1-2; 7 nucleotides match TRBD1. Germline values: CDR1 SGHVS, CDR2 FNYEAQ. There are 12 residues in the CDR3. The CDR3 DNA, read in part, is TGTGCCAGCAGCCGACAGGGCTACGAC. Its protein product is CASSRQGYD. The entire CDR3 protein reads CASSRQGYDYTF.